Listed below are T cell receptor beta chains from one sample, sequenced in a study of Ad26.COV2.S vaccination and SARS-CoV-2 variants. The repertoire was sequenced with immunoSEQ multiplex PCR; TCRdb's copy has only in-frame clones and lacks some. The sample carries over 450,000 clones, about 88% recorded once. This sample comprised peripheral blood, obtained in a trial of Ad26.COV2.S vaccine versus placebo. These receptor sequences come from a person aged 18-65 years who received the Ad26.COV2.S COVID-19 vaccine or a placebo. Each CDR3 is given with its conserved first and last residue.

v_call: TRBV2; j_call: TRBJ2-7; cdr3_aa: CASRSGRANYEQYF
v_call: TRBV6-1; j_call: TRBJ2-1; cdr3_aa: CASSESVRQGYHNEQFF
v_call: TRBV7-9; j_call: TRBJ1-1; cdr3_aa: CASSLINQNTEAFF
v_call: TRBV19; j_call: TRBJ1-2; cdr3_aa: CASSIQGDYGYTF
v_call: TRBV7-2; j_call: TRBJ2-3; cdr3_aa: CASSTSGEVFDTQYF
v_call: TRBV13; j_call: TRBJ2-2; cdr3_aa: CASSRRGPANTGELFF
v_call: TRBV27; j_call: TRBJ2-6; cdr3_aa: CASRDSSGANVLTF
v_call: TRBV11-2; j_call: TRBJ1-1; cdr3_aa: CASSLMGGTEAFF
v_call: TRBV6-2/TRBV6-3; j_call: TRBJ1-1; cdr3_aa: CASSRDSTILEAFF
v_call: TRBV9; j_call: TRBJ2-1; cdr3_aa: CASSVGGTGGGNEQFF